The next 11 T cell receptor beta chains were all read from a single sample in a study of technical replicates of blood from several donors. Assay used: immunoSEQ multiplex PCR; TCRdb lists only in-frame clones, some missing. The table has 75,000 to 95,000 clones, about 88% seen once. What was sequenced was T cells isolated from PBMCs. The receptors come from a human donor in good health.

The V gene is TRBV14, the J gene TRBJ2-1, with D possibly matching TRBD2 (6 bases). Per germline, CDR1 SGHDN and CDR2 FVKESK. Trimming shortened V by 0 bases and J by 9 bases, and 15 bases separated the two germline ends. This CDR3 has 15 amino acids. CDR3 region: CASSQDLSREVEQFF. DNA of the CDR3: TGTGCCAGCAGCCAAGATCTAAGCAGGGAGGTTGAGCAGTTCTTC.

The rearrangement links TRBV7-2 to TRBJ1-5; D not certain. The germline V and J ends were trimmed by 1 base and 4 bases, with 8 bases remaining between them. Germline V gives CDR1 SGHTA, CDR2 FQGNSA. This CDR3 comprises 14 residues. The CDR3 loop reads CASSLGQINQPQHF. Written as DNA, the CDR3 is TGTGCCAGCAGCTTAGGACAAATAAATCAGCCCCAGCATTTT.

This clone was seen a single time. The chain has TRBV6-5 and TRBJ2-3; D is perhaps TRBD1 (5 bases). Trimming removed 4 bases from V and 2 bases from J, with 16 bases in between. The CDR3 runs 16 residues. Germline CDR1 MNHEY, CDR2 SVGAGI. DNA of the CDR3: TGTGCCAGCAGTTCCCGGGCGAAGGACAACACAGATACGCAGTATTTT. Translated, it gives CASSSRAKDNTDTQYF.

V is TRBV7-9 and J is TRBJ1-2; D might be TRBD1 (6 bases). Germline CDR1 is SEHNR and CDR2 is FQNEAQ (reference sequence). The V and J ends lost 4 bases and 6 bases respectively, with 21 bases between them. The CDR3 extends over 16 amino acids. CDR3 DNA: TGTGCCAGCAGCTCTACTACAGGGAATAGCCTCAATGGCTACACCTTC. It specifies CASSSTTGNSLNGYTF. Drawing the rest from reference TRBV7-9 and TRBJ1-2, the complete variable domain is DTGVSQNPRHKITKRGQNVTFRCDPISEHNRLYWYRQTLGQGPEFLTYFQNEAQLEKSRLLSDRFSAERPKGSFSTLEIQRTEQGDSAMYLCASSSTTGNSLNGYTFGSGTRLTVV.

The chain has TRBV5-1 and TRBJ2-7, with a weak D call TRBD2 (5 bases). CDR1 is SGHRS and CDR2 is YFSETQ in the germline V gene. V was cut by 2 bases and J by 2 bases, with 11 bases left in between. This CDR3 spans 14 amino acids. Written as DNA, the CDR3 is TGCGCCAGCAGCTTCAGCGGCTCTACCTACGAGCAGTACTTC. It yields the protein CASSFSGSTYEQYF.

This clone was observed a single time. The J gene is TRBJ1-2, the V gene TRBV7-2; D not resolved. Trimming shortened V by 1 base and J by 0 bases, and 6 bases separated the two germline ends. From germline, CDR1 is SGHTA and CDR2 FQGNSA. The CDR3 loop spans 14 amino acids. CDR3 loop: CASSLDRANYGYTF. The CDR3 nucleotides are TGTGCCAGCAGCTTAGATCGAGCTAACTATGGCTACACCTTC. The whole variable domain, remainder taken from reference TRBV7-2 and TRBJ1-2, is GAGVSQSPSNKVTEKGKDVELRCDPISGHTALYWYRQSLGQGLEFLIYFQGNSAPDKSGLPSDRFSAERTGGSVSTLTIQRTQQEDSAVYLCASSLDRANYGYTFGSGTRLTVV.

The gene calls are TRBV7-9 and TRBJ2-1; 8 nucleotides align to TRBD2. The V and J ends lost 1 base and 0 bases, in that order; junction bases with no gene match: 8. Germline V gives CDR1 SEHNR, CDR2 FQNEAQ (reference sequence). The CDR3 loop spans 18 amino acids. The CDR3 sequence is CASSLERSGTFSYNEQFF. Written as DNA, the CDR3 is TGTGCCAGCAGCTTAGAACGTAGCGGGACTTTCTCCTACAATGAGCAGTTCTTC.

The chain carries TRBV5-1 and TRBJ2-7, with 9 bases lining up with TRBD1. V shed 2 bases and J 6 bases; nucleotides not matched to a gene: 9. The CDR3 runs 15 residues. Germline CDR1 SGHRS, CDR2 YFSETQ. The CDR3 protein is CASSFEGTGKVEQYF. CDR3 DNA sequence: TGCGCCAGCAGCTTTGAGGGGACAGGGAAGGTCGAGCAGTACTTC.

The CDR3 DNA follows: TGTGCCAGCAGCCCTGGGGGCGGGAGCACAGATACGCAGTATTTT. This gives the protein CASSPGGGSTDTQYF. This rearrangement joins TRBV7-2 to TRBJ2-3; a weak D match, TRBD1 (6 bases). Germline-derived CDR1 and CDR2 are SGHTA and FQGNSA. The V and J ends lost 5 bases and 0 bases respectively, with 12 bases between them. The CDR3 has 15 residues.

V and J are TRBV5-1 and TRBJ2-7, with a tentative D call TRBD1 (6 bases). The CDR3 has 14 amino acids. The V end lost 7 bases, the J end lost 3 bases, and 17 bases lay between the germline ends. Germline CDR1 and CDR2: SGHRS and YFSETQ. The CDR3: CASCSGQRNYEQYF. The CDR3 DNA is TGCGCCAGCTGCTCTGGACAGAGAAACTACGAGCAGTACTTC.

The chain has TRBV18 and TRBJ1-4, with D possibly matching TRBD1 (6 bases). CDR3 length: 15 amino acids. Germline V lookup: CDR1 KGHSH, CDR2 LQKENI. V lost 5 bases and J lost 1, with 11 bases in between. CDR3 coding DNA: TGTGCCAGCTCAGACCTACAGGGAACTAATGAAAAACTGTTTTTT. It encodes CASSDLQGTNEKLFF.